This is a list of T cell receptor beta chains from one sample in a study of cytomegalovirus exposure and HLA in healthy donors. Sequencing was performed with immunoSEQ multiplex PCR; in TCRdb, only in-frame clones are kept and a portion is missing. The profile shows 120,000 or so clones, over 8.5% of them singletons. The sequenced sample was PBMCs. The receptors shown here come from a woman aged 40 to 49 in good health and CMV-seropositive. Each CDR3 is given with its conserved first and last residue. The D gene is left open where the match is weak. Clone size is shown for a subset of rows, as once, few, many or a class of expanded clone.

D gene	V gene	clone size	J gene	CDR3 DNA	CDR3 protein
.	TRBV5-1	few	TRBJ1-5	TGCGCCAGCAGCTTGCGTTTGAAGGAGAATCAGCCCCAGCATTTT	CASSLRLKENQPQHF
.	TRBV5-1	few	TRBJ2-5	TGCGCCAGCAGCCCCCTGGGTAGCCACGAGACCCAGTACTTC	CASSPLGSHETQYF
.	TRBV5-4	.	TRBJ2-7	TGTGCCAGCAGCCCAGGGGACCGGAGCTCCTACGAGCAGTACTTC	CASSPGDRSSYEQYF
.	TRBV9	few	TRBJ1-6	TGTGCCAGCAGCGCCGGACAGTGGAATAATTCACCCCTCCACTTT	CASSAGQWNNSPLHF
.	TRBV27	.	TRBJ1-1	TGTGCCAGCAGTCCCCTCGGGTCTCTGAACACTGAAGCTTTCTTT	CASSPLGSLNTEAFF
TRBD2	TRBV27	.	TRBJ2-1	TGTGCCAGCAGTCGACTAGCGGGGGGGTATCGCAATGAGCAGTTCTTC	CASSRLAGGYRNEQFF
.	TRBV19	few	TRBJ1-3	TGTGCCAGTAGTACCCGGACAGCGGCCGGAAACACCATATATTTT	CASSTRTAAGNTIYF
.	TRBV6-5	.	TRBJ1-1	TGTGCCAGCAGTCCAGGGGAAAACACTGAAGCTTTCTTT	CASSPGENTEAFF
.	TRBV5-1	few	TRBJ2-1	TGCGCCAGCAGCTTGGAGGCAGGGGGGTACAATGAGCAGTTCTTC	CASSLEAGGYNEQFF
.	TRBV10-2	.	TRBJ2-1	TGCGCCAGCAGACCCCTGGGCGGGACTTACAATGAGCAGTTCTTC	CASRPLGGTYNEQFF
TRBD1	TRBV19	few	TRBJ1-1	TGTGCCAGTAGACTGGACAGGGTGACTGAAGCTTTCTTT	CASRLDRVTEAFF
.	TRBV30	.	TRBJ1-1	TGTGCCTGGAAGAGGGTTGAAGCTTTCTTT	CAWKRVEAFF
.	TRBV6-5	few	TRBJ1-2	TGTGCCAGCAGTTCGGCCCTTGGAAGCGCTAACTATGGCTACACCTTC	CASSSALGSANYGYTF
.	TRBV11-3	many	TRBJ2-7	TGTGCCAGCAGCTTTAGGCAGGGTGCCGAGCAGTACTTC	CASSFRQGAEQYF
.	TRBV5-5	.	TRBJ1-2	TGTGCCAGCAGCGCGGGGATTAACAAATATGGCTACACCTTC	CASSAGINKYGYTF
.	TRBV5-1	.	TRBJ2-3	TGCGCCAGCAGCGAGACAGGCCCAGATACGCAGTATTTT	CASSETGPDTQYF
TRBD1	TRBV2	few	TRBJ1-1	TGTGCCAGCAGCTCGGACAGGATCATGAACACTGAAGCTTTCTTT	CASSSDRIMNTEAFF
.	TRBV7-9	few	TRBJ1-1	TGTGCCAGCAGCCAGCGGGGCGGCGAAAACACTGAAGCTTTCTTT	CASSQRGGENTEAFF
.	TRBV4-1	.	TRBJ1-1	TGCGCCAGCAGCCAAGCCCCCGGCGGGAACACTGAAGCTTTCTTT	CASSQAPGGNTEAFF
TRBD1	TRBV7-8	.	TRBJ2-7	TGTGCCAGCAGCTTCATGACAGGGCCCTCCTACGAGCAGTACTTC	CASSFMTGPSYEQYF
.	TRBV5-1	few	TRBJ1-1	TGCGCCAGCAGCCGGACAGACGGACGCTTTGAAGCTTTCTTT	CASSRTDGRFEAFF
.	TRBV19	.	TRBJ1-2	TGTGCCAGTAGTACTACAGGGTTACATGGCTACACCTTC	CASSTTGLHGYTF
.	TRBV6-6	.	TRBJ1-5	TGTGCCAGCAGTCCCCCCGGGGGCAATCAGCCCCAGCATTTT	CASSPPGGNQPQHF
.	TRBV7-9	.	TRBJ1-5	TGTGCCAGCAGCTTGGGGGGGGATCAGCCCCAGCATTTT	CASSLGGDQPQHF
.	TRBV5-1	few	TRBJ1-1	TGCGCCAGCAGCTCTCTGGGGAGGGAGACTGAAGCTTTCTTT	CASSSLGRETEAFF
.	TRBV9	.	TRBJ2-5	TGTGCCAGCAGCCCTCGGACAAAAGAGACCCAGTACTTC	CASSPRTKETQYF
.	TRBV28	.	TRBJ1-2	TGTGCCAGCAGTTCCTCCAGGGCCTCCTATGGCTACACCTTC	CASSSSRASYGYTF
TRBD1	TRBV18	few	TRBJ2-2	TGTGCCAGCTCACCCCAGGGACAGGGGGTCACCGGGGAGCTGTTTTTT	CASSPQGQGVTGELFF
TRBD2	TRBV30	few	TRBJ2-3	TGTGCCTGGAGTGATCTTAGCGGGGGGGCAGATACGCAGTATTTT	CAWSDLSGGADTQYF
TRBD1	TRBV27	few	TRBJ1-3	TGTGCCAGCAGTGATGGACAGGGGGGTGGAAACACCATATATTTT	CASSDGQGGGNTIYF
.	TRBV19	few	TRBJ1-4	TGTGCCAGTACTATCCAGAGGTCAACTAATGAAAAACTGTTTTTT	CASTIQRSTNEKLFF
TRBD1	TRBV2	few	TRBJ1-6	TGTGCCAGCAGTGAAGAGGGACAGGGGAGTTCACCCCTCCACTTT	CASSEEGQGSSPLHF
.	TRBV6-5	.	TRBJ1-1	TGTGCCAGCACCGGCGGAAACACTGAAGCTTTCTTT	CASTGGNTEAFF
TRBD1	TRBV14	.	TRBJ2-6	TGTGCCAGCAGCCAAGATCTGGTGCTCAGGGGGGTCCTGACTTTC	CASSQDLVLRGVLTF
.	TRBV5-1	few	TRBJ2-1	TGCGCCAGCAGCTTGGCCGGGGTCTCCTACAATGAGCAGTTCTTC	CASSLAGVSYNEQFF
.	TRBV5-6	few	TRBJ2-3	TGTGCCAGCAGCTCAACAGGGCGGAACACAGATACGCAGTATTTT	CASSSTGRNTDTQYF
TRBD2	TRBV11-2	few	TRBJ2-1	TGTGCCAGCAGCTCTCGGACTAGCGCCTACAATGAGCAGTTCTTC	CASSSRTSAYNEQFF
TRBD1	TRBV5-4	.	TRBJ2-6	TGTGCCAGCAGCCCCGGGACAGGGGGATTCTCTGGGGCCAACGTCCTGACTTTC	CASSPGTGGFSGANVLTF
.	TRBV15	few	TRBJ1-1	TGTGCCACCAGCAAGAGACAATCGAACACTGAAGCTTTCTTT	CATSKRQSNTEAFF
TRBD2	TRBV7-9	.	TRBJ2-1	TGTGCCAGCAGCTTAGCGCTCCTAGCGGGGGTCGAGCAGTTCTTC	CASSLALLAGVEQFF
.	TRBV7-9	few	TRBJ1-3	TGTGCCAGCAGCATCCCACTAGGCCTACCTTTCTCTGGAAACACCATATATTTT	CASSIPLGLPFSGNTIYF
.	TRBV6-1	few	TRBJ2-7	TGTGCCAGCAGTGCCAGGGCGCCTGGCGAGCAGTACTTC	CASSARAPGEQYF
.	TRBV4-1	.	TRBJ1-5	TGCGCCAGCAGCCCCCTGGGGCTGAGCAATCAGCCCCAGCATTTT	CASSPLGLSNQPQHF
TRBD1	TRBV10-2	few	TRBJ1-5	TGCGCCAGCGCCGGGACAGGGGGCAATCAGCCCCAGCATTTT	CASAGTGGNQPQHF
TRBD2	TRBV7-9	.	TRBJ2-7	TGTGCCAGCAGCCGGAGCGGGGGCTACTCCTACGAGCAGTACTTC	CASSRSGGYSYEQYF
TRBD1	TRBV11-2	few	TRBJ1-1	TGTGCCAGCAGCCCACAGACAGGGGTTGACACTGAAGCTTTCTTT	CASSPQTGVDTEAFF